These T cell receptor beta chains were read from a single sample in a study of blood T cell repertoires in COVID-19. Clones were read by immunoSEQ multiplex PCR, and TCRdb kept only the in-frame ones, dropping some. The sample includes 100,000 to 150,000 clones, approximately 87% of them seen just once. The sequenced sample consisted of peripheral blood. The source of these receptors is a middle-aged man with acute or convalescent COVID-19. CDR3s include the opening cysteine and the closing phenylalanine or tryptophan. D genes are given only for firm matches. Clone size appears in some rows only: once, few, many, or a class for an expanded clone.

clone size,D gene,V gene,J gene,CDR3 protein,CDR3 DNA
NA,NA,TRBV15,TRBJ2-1,CATGSGQPPYNEQFF,TGTGCCACTGGCAGCGGGCAGCCCCCCTACAATGAGCAGTTCTTC
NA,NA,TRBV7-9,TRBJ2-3,CASSLGGEAVVYF,TGTGCCAGCAGCTTAGGAGGAGAAGCGGTAGTGTATTTT
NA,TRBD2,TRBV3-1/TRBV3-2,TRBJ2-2,CASSRRTSSNTGELFF,TGTGCCAGCAGCCGCCGGACTAGTTCGAACACCGGGGAGCTGTTTTTT
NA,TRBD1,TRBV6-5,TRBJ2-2,CASIVDRVSGELFF,TGTGCCAGCATAGTGGACAGGGTGTCCGGGGAGCTGTTTTTT
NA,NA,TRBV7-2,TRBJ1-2,CASSLGQNYGYTF,TGTGCCAGCAGCTTAGGGCAGAACTATGGCTACACCTTC
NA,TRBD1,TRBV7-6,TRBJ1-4,CASSRDRGFTNEKLFF,TGTGCCAGCAGCCGGGACAGGGGGTTTACTAATGAAAAACTGTTTTTT
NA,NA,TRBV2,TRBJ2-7,CASLGHRSYEQYF,TGTGCCAGCTTGGGACACCGGTCCTACGAGCAGTACTTC
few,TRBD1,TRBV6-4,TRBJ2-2,CASSRTGETGELFF,TGTGCCAGCAGTCGGACAGGGGAGACCGGGGAGCTGTTTTTT
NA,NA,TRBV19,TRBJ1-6,CATQVSAGGKSPLHF,TGTGCCACCCAAGTTTCGGCCGGGGGGAAATCACCCCTCCACTTT
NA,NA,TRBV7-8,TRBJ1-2,CASSPRTDYGYTF,TGTGCCAGCAGCCCTCGGACAGACTATGGCTACACCTTC
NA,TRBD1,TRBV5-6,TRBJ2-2,CASSLWDRAGELFF,TGTGCCAGCAGCTTGTGGGACAGGGCCGGGGAGCTGTTTTTT
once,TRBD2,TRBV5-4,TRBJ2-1,CASSQAGGLDNEQFF,TGTGCCAGCAGCCAAGCGGGAGGGCTGGACAATGAGCAGTTCTTC
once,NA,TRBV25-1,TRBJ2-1,CASSEARASPWDEQFF,TGTGCCAGCAGTGAGGCCAGGGCCTCGCCCTGGGATGAGCAGTTCTTC
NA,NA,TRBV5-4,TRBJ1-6,CASSNDAKRNSPLHF,TGTGCCAGCAGCAACGACGCGAAGCGCAATTCACCCCTCCACTTT
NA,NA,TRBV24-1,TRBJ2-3,CATSDPQGPTLVQYF,TGTGCCACCAGTGACCCCCAGGGGCCCACCCTGGTGCAGTATTTT
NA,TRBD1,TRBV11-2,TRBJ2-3,CASSPRDRPSTDTQYF,TGTGCCAGCAGCCCCCGGGACAGGCCAAGCACAGATACGCAGTATTTT
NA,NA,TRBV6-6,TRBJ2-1,CAGGTANEQFF,TGTGCCGGCGGGACAGCTAATGAGCAGTTCTTC
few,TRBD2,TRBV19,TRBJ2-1,CASSSRTSGFSVNEQFF,TGTGCCAGTAGTTCCCGGACTAGCGGGTTCTCCGTGAATGAGCAGTTCTTC
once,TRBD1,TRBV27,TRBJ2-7,CASSWDRKGSNEQYF,TGTGCCAGCAGTTGGGACAGGAAAGGCTCCAACGAGCAGTACTTC
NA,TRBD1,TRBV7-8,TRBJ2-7,CASSYRTGGRLDEQYF,TGTGCCAGCAGCTACAGGACAGGGGGCCGCCTTGACGAGCAGTACTTC
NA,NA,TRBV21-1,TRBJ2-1,CASSSLGQGNSHEQFF,TGTGCCAGCAGCTCTCTAGGACAGGGGAATTCGCATGAGCAGTTCTTC
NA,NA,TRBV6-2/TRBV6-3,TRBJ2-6,CASSAEVSGANVLTF,TGTGCCAGCAGTGCGGAGGTTTCAGGGGCCAACGTCCTGACTTTC
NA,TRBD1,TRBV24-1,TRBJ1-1,CATSDDRVRMNTEAFF,TGTGCCACCAGTGATGACAGGGTGCGCATGAACACTGAAGCTTTCTTT
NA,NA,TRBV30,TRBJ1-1,CAWTTGHTTEAFF,TGTGCCTGGACTACTGGTCATACCACTGAAGCTTTCTTT
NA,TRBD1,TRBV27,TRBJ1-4,CASSVQGATNEKLFF,TGTGCCAGCAGTGTACAGGGGGCAACTAATGAAAAACTGTTTTTT
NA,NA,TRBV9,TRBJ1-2,CASSVYQGTNFYGYTF,TGTGCCAGCAGCGTCTATCAGGGGACGAATTTCTATGGCTACACCTTC
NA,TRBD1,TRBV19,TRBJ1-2,CASDTGDGYTF,TGTGCCAGTGATACAGGGGACGGCTACACCTTC
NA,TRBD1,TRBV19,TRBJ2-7,CASSKIPGQGATSYEQYF,TGTGCCAGTAGTAAAATACCGGGACAGGGGGCCACCTCCTACGAGCAGTACTTC
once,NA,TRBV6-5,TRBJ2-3,CASRQGFGTDTQYF,TGTGCCAGCAGACAGGGATTCGGCACAGATACGCAGTATTTT
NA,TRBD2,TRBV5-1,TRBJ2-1,CASSWLAGSYNEQFF,TGCGCCAGCAGCTGGTTAGCGGGATCCTACAATGAGCAGTTCTTC
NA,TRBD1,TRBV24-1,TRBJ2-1,CATSDPTGAGNEQFF,TGTGCCACCAGTGATCCTACAGGGGCCGGAAATGAGCAGTTCTTC
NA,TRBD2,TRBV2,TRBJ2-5,CASSGGSGTGETQYF,TGTGCCAGCAGCGGGGGGAGCGGGACTGGCGAGACCCAGTACTTC
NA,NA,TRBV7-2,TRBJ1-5,CASSFDLNRAQPQHF,TGTGCCAGCAGCTTCGATCTTAACAGGGCTCAGCCCCAGCATTTT
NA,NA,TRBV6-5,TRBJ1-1,CASSYGGMNTEAFF,TGTGCCAGCAGTTACGGGGGGATGAACACTGAAGCTTTCTTT
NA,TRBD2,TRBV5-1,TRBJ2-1,CASSSLLAGGGNEQFF,TGCGCCAGCAGCTCCTTATTAGCGGGAGGGGGCAATGAGCAGTTCTTC
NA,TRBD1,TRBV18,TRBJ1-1,CASSARTGMTSEAFF,TGTGCCAGCTCCGCCCGGACAGGGATGACAAGTGAAGCTTTCTTT
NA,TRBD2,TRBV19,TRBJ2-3,CASSNRAGPSTDTQYF,TGTGCCAGTAGTAACAGAGCGGGGCCTAGCACAGATACGCAGTATTTT
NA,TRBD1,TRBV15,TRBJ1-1,CATSTPGGSEAFF,TGTGCCACCAGCACGCCAGGGGGCTCTGAAGCTTTCTTT
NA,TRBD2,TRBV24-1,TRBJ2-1,CATSDDGLVRDNEQFF,TGTGCCACCAGTGACGACGGACTAGTTCGGGACAATGAGCAGTTCTTC
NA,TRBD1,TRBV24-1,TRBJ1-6,CATSRGQANSPLHF,TGTGCCACATCGAGGGGACAGGCCAATTCACCCCTCCACTTT
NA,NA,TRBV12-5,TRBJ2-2,CASGLNTGELFF,TGTGCTAGTGGTCTTAACACCGGGGAGCTGTTTTTT
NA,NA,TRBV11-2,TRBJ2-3,CASSLGSAGSTDTQYF,TGTGCCAGCAGCTTAGGGTCGGCGGGATCCACAGATACGCAGTATTTT
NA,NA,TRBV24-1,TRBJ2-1,CATSDGDRSYNEQFF,TGTGCCACCAGTGATGGAGACAGGTCCTACAATGAGCAGTTCTTC
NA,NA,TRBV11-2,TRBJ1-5,CASSPRRDQPQHF,TGTGCCAGCAGCCCCCGGCGGGATCAGCCCCAGCATTTT
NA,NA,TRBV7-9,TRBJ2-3,CASNMASGGDTQYF,TGTGCCAGCAACATGGCGAGTGGCGGGGATACGCAGTATTTT
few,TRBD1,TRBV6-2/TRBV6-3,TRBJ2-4,CASSSGTVGNIQYF,TGTGCCAGCAGTTCCGGGACAGTAGGAAACATTCAGTACTTC